The 18 T cell receptor beta chains below all came from one sample that was sequenced in a study of cytomegalovirus exposure and HLA in healthy donors. Primers included in the PCR were 60 Vbeta and 13 Jbeta primers. Generated by immunoSEQ multiplex PCR, the TCRdb table keeps only in-frame clones and is missing some. The repertoire holds approximately 190,000 clones, 80% to 85% seen once, with 6.5% in the top ten. Sequenced: PBMCs. These receptors originate from a woman in her forties or fifties in good health and CMV-seropositive.

This clone has only a few counts. CDR3 region: CASSQDPSGRRTDTQYF. Here the CDR3 DNA reads TGTGCCAGCAGCCAAGATCCAAGCGGGAGAAGGACAGATACGCAGTATTTT. J is TRBJ2-3 and V is TRBV4-2, with 8 bases identical to TRBD2. From germline, CDR1 is LGHNA and CDR2 YNFKEQ. V dropped 0 bases and J dropped 3; count of bases not matched to a gene: 8. The CDR3 is 17 amino acids.

V gene TRBV30 combines with J gene TRBJ1-5; a weak D match, TRBD1 (5 bases). V was clipped by 3 bases and J by 2 bases, with 14 bases between them. CDR1 GTSNPN and CDR2 SVGIG come from the germline V gene (reference sequence). CDR3 length equals 15 residues. The DNA of the CDR3 is TGTGCCTGGAGCCAGGGAGGGGCAGGCAATCAGCCCCAGCATTTT. It translates to CAWSQGGAGNQPQHF.

J is TRBJ2-6 and V is TRBV4-2; D gene ambiguous. The V end was cut by 1 base, the J end by 4 bases, with 11 bases between. Germline V CDR1 and CDR2: LGHNA, YNFKEQ. This CDR3 has 16 amino acids. The CDR3 here is CASSQVGGSGANVLTF. The CDR3 DNA sequence: TGTGCCAGCAGCCAAGTTGGTGGCTCAGGGGCCAACGTCCTGACTTTC.

CDR3 sequence (DNA): TGTGCCAGCAGCAAAAAGGGAAGTGGGGGGGCCGCCTACAATGAGCAGTTCTTC. It translates to CASSKKGSGGAAYNEQFF. This chain links TRBV14 with TRBJ2-1, with D perhaps matching TRBD2 (7 bases). The CDR3 is 18 amino acids. Germline values: CDR1 SGHDN, CDR2 FVKESK. Trimming left V 5 bases short and J 2 bases short, with 22 bases between.

V gene TRBV4-1 combines with J gene TRBJ1-3; 7 bases match TRBD1. The CDR3 spans 16 residues. With 1 base clipped from V and 7 bases from J, the junction kept 10 bases outside the gene matches. Per the germline V gene, CDR1 is MGHRA and CDR2 is YSYEKL. The CDR3 spells CASSQGVVGGYNTIYF. CDR3 sequence (DNA): TGCGCCAGCAGCCAAGGAGTGGTAGGGGGCTATAACACCATATATTTT.

As for this clone: Additional DNA sequences in this sample encode the identical CDR3. J is TRBJ2-1 and V is TRBV9; 8 bases line up with TRBD2. CDR3 size: 15 residues. V lost 0 bases and J lost 4; bases outside the gene matches: 3. CDR1 and CDR2 (germline): SGDLS, YYNGEE. The CDR3 region is CASSVGAGAYNEQFF. The CDR3 DNA reads as TGTGCCAGCAGCGTAGGAGCGGGAGCGTACAATGAGCAGTTCTTC.

This clone was detected only once. This rearrangement joins TRBV28 to TRBJ1-4, with 11 positions matching TRBD1. With 5 bases clipped from V and 5 bases from J, the junction kept 4 bases outside the gene matches. The CDR3 covers 15 residues. The germline V gene has CDR1 MDHEN and CDR2 SYDVKM. CDR3 residues: CASSLRTGGNEKLFF. CDR3 bases: TGTGCCAGCAGTCTACGGACAGGGGGCAATGAAAAACTGTTTTTT.

CDR3 sequence: CASSLGEDYEQYF. CDR3 in DNA: TGTGCCAGCTCATTAGGGGAGGATTACGAGCAGTACTTC. This chain links TRBV18 with TRBJ2-7, with TRBD2 as a possible D gene (6 bases). This CDR3 spans 13 amino acids. Germline CDR1 reads KGHSH; CDR2 reads LQKENI. V gave up 5 bases and J gave up 4 bases, with 12 bases separating them.

This chain joins TRBV7-2 and TRBJ1-2; D is ambiguous. Trimming cost V 5 bases and J 0 bases, with 7 bases left between them. The CDR3 has 13 amino acids. CDR1 is SGHTA, CDR2 FQGNSA, per germline. The CDR3 loop is CASSQHTNYGYTF. The CDR3 DNA follows: TGTGCCAGCAGCCAACATACTAACTATGGCTACACCTTC.

The V call is TRBV19, the J call TRBJ1-5; TRBD1 agrees at 9 bases. Germline trimming cut 7 bases from V and 2 bases from J; bases unmatched to any gene: 9. Germline CDR1 is LNHDA and CDR2 is SQIVND (reference sequence). This CDR3 is 16 amino acids long. The CDR3 protein is CASNSGTGSGNQPQHF. CDR3 sequence (DNA): TGTGCCAGTAACTCTGGGACAGGGTCGGGCAATCAGCCCCAGCATTTT.

The gene calls are TRBV6-5 and TRBJ1-1; D unresolved. Germline V gene data show CDR1 as MNHEY and CDR2 as SVGAGI. This CDR3 has 13 amino acids. V lost 8 bases and J 8 bases, leaving 18 bases between the germline ends. The CDR3 reads CASQRGIHGEAFF. The CDR3 region has the DNA TGTGCCAGCCAAAGAGGGATTCATGGGGAAGCTTTCTTT.

This clone showed up just once. The rearrangement uses TRBV7-2 and TRBJ2-1; no clear D. The CDR3 is 11 residues long. V dropped 6 bases and J dropped 3 bases, with 3 bases sitting between them. Germline CDR1 reads SGHTA; CDR2 reads FQGNSA. This CDR3 is CASRYYNEQFF. The DNA for the CDR3 is TGTGCCAGCAGGTACTACAATGAGCAGTTCTTC.

The rearrangement joins TRBV7-2 to TRBJ1-5; maybe TRBD1 (6 bases). Looked up from germline, CDR1 is SGHTA and CDR2 is FQGNSA. Trimming shortened V by 4 bases and J by 2 bases, and 12 bases separated the two germline ends. The CDR3 length is 15 residues. CDR3 protein: CASSSLQGGNQPQHF. In nucleotides, the CDR3 is TGTGCCAGCAGCTCCCTACAGGGAGGCAATCAGCCCCAGCATTTT.

This chain connects TRBV19 to TRBJ1-4, with 10 bases fitting TRBD1. J was trimmed by 10 bases and V by 6 bases; bases with no gene match: 5. The CDR3 sequence is 13 residues long. Germline V CDR1 and CDR2: LNHDA, SQIVND (reference sequence). The CDR3 here is CASRRRDRGKLFF. CDR3 DNA: TGTGCCAGTAGAAGGAGGGACAGGGGAAAACTGTTTTTT.

The chain links TRBV18 to TRBJ2-1, with a tentative D call TRBD2 (6 bases). Germline V gives CDR1 KGHSH, CDR2 LQKENI. The CDR3 contains 19 residues. Trimming pared 4 bases from V and 3 bases from J, leaving 25 bases between. CDR3: CASSLDFGLKSGVYNEQFF. The CDR3 bases are TGTGCCAGCTCACTCGACTTCGGGCTAAAGTCGGGGGTCTACAATGAGCAGTTCTTC.

The J gene is TRBJ2-7, the V gene TRBV5-6, with D maybe TRBD2 (6 bases). Germline CDR1 and CDR2: SGHDT and YYEEEE. The CDR3 sequence is 13 residues long. V lost 3 bases and J 2 bases, leaving 9 bases between the germline ends. As DNA, the CDR3 is TGTGCCAGCAGCTCGGGCGGGACCTACGAGCAGTACTTC. Translated: CASSSGGTYEQYF. The full variable domain, rest sourced from reference TRBV5-6 and TRBJ2-7, is DAGVTQSPTHLIKTRGQQVTLRCSPKSGHDTVSWYQQALGQGPQFIFQYYEEEERQRGNFPDRFSGHQFPNYSSELNVNALLLGDSALYLCASSSGGTYEQYFGPGTRLTVT.

CDR3 nucleotides: TGCGCCAGCAGCCAAGGTTTGGGGGCCGGGGCCAACGTCCTGACTTTC. Translated: CASSQGLGAGANVLTF. The chain recombines TRBV4-1 with TRBJ2-6; maybe TRBD1 (6 bases). The CDR3 runs 16 residues. With 1 base removed from V and 4 bases from J, the gap between germline ends came to 11 bases. Germline CDR1 is MGHRA and CDR2 is YSYEKL.

The V and J genes are TRBV5-5 and TRBJ2-7, with D possibly TRBD2 on 7 matching bases. This CDR3 has 16 residues. The V and J ends lost 0 bases and 0 bases respectively, with 13 bases between them. Germline lookup yields CDR1 SGHKS and CDR2 YYEKEE (reference sequence). CDR3 bases: TGTGCCAGCAGCTTGGGGGGGGGCTCCAGCTCCTACGAGCAGTACTTC. This encodes CASSLGGGSSSYEQYF.